Presented here are 17 T cell receptor beta chains from one specimen sequenced in a study of blood T cells in healthy people across ages. Using a J-beta primer mix together with a sample-barcoded 5' primer, a second PCR was run for roughly 6 to 12 cycles. TCRdb re-analysed the 5' RACE reads in MiXCR, keeping a single row per CDR3 protein. The repertoire includes more than 650,000 distinct CDR3 sequences, about 24% of them detected once, and around a fifth sits in the top ten. The sequencing input was blood. The receptors were sampled from a man in his 70s in good health.

This chain uses TRBV6-5 with TRBJ1-2; 8 bases match TRBD1. The CDR3 covers 13 residues. CDR1 and CDR2 from the germline V gene are MNHEY and SVGAGI. V dropped 6 bases and J dropped 4; count of bases not matched to a gene: 4. In nucleotides, the CDR3 is TGTGCCAGCAGGACAGGGGCAGTCTATGGCTACACCTTC. As protein: CASRTGAVYGYTF.

This clonotype was found a few times. The rearrangement uses TRBV28 and TRBJ1-1; D remains unclear. Between the trimmed V and J ends, which lost 1 base and 5 bases, there was a span of 11 bases. This CDR3 spans 14 amino acids. Per germline, CDR1 MDHEN and CDR2 SYDVKM. The CDR3 sequence is CASSLYAEGTEAFF. The CDR3, as DNA: TGTGCCAGCAGTTTATATGCAGAGGGAACTGAAGCTTTCTTT.

V and J are TRBV2 and TRBJ1-4, with D possibly being TRBD1 (5 bases). V dropped 5 bases and J dropped 8 bases, with 18 bases sitting between them. CDR1 and CDR2 (germline): SNHLY, FYNNEI. The CDR3 is made up of 15 amino acids. In nucleotides, the CDR3 is TGTGCCAGCAGTCCAAACAGGCTAGAGGGGGAAAAACTGTTTTTT. It encodes CASSPNRLEGEKLFF. Full variable domain (outside the CDR3, taken from reference TRBV2 and TRBJ1-4): EPEVTQTPSHQVTQMGQEVILRCVPISNHLYFYWYRQILGQKVEFLVSFYNNEISEKSEIFDDQFSVERPDGSNFTLKIRSTKLEDSAMYFCASSPNRLEGEKLFFGSGTQLSVL.

The V call is TRBV20-1, the J call TRBJ1-4, with D possibly TRBD1 on 6 matching bases. The germline V gene has CDR1 DFQATT and CDR2 SNEGSKA (reference sequence). CDR3 length equals 16 residues. V lost 3 bases, J lost 0 bases, and 14 bases lay in between. CDR3 sequence reads: CSARDSRLATNEKLFF. For the CDR3, the DNA is TGCAGTGCTAGGGACAGCCGGCTTGCAACTAATGAAAAACTGTTTTTT.

The chain recombines TRBV6-6 with TRBJ2-3; possibly TRBD1 for D (6 bases). V was cut by 3 bases and J by 6 bases, with 16 bases left in between. Per the germline V gene, CDR1 is MNHNY and CDR2 is SVGAGI (reference sequence). There are 15 residues in the CDR3. The CDR3 sequence is CASSYVQGRKDTQYF. The CDR3 nucleotides read TGTGCCAGCAGTTATGTTCAGGGGCGCAAGGATACGCAGTATTTT.

V gene TRBV6-2 or TRBV6-3 combines with J gene TRBJ2-1, with D unclear. Trimming took off 2 bases at V and 0 bases at J, with 8 bases between the two ends. Germline V lookup: CDR1 MNHEY, CDR2 SVGEGT. The CDR3 is made up of 15 amino acids. The CDR3 coding sequence is TGTGCCAGCAGTTACGGCATGAGCTCCTACAATGAGCAGTTCTTC. The encoded protein is CASSYGMSSYNEQFF.

The gene calls are TRBV5-1 and TRBJ2-7; possibly TRBD1 for D (6 bases). CDR1 is SGHRS, CDR2 YFSETQ, per germline. The V gene lost 0 bases and the J gene lost 1 base, with 17 bases spanning the gap. The CDR3 totals 17 residues. In DNA form, the CDR3 reads TGCGCCAGCAGCTTGGGGGGGCCGGGCACTGATTCCTACGAGCAGTACTTC. Encoded protein: CASSLGGPGTDSYEQYF.

This clonotype was observed at least ten times. J is TRBJ2-3 and V is TRBV9, with 8 bases lining up with TRBD2. Germline values: CDR1 SGDLS, CDR2 YYNGEE. This CDR3 spans 17 amino acids. V shed 3 bases and J 2 bases; nucleotides not matched to a gene: 11. CDR3 amino acids: CASSAHGTSGPTDTQYF. The CDR3 DNA sequence: TGTGCCAGCAGCGCCCATGGGACTAGTGGCCCCACAGATACGCAGTATTTT.

The rearrangement uses TRBV6-1 and TRBJ1-2, with 10 nucleotides matching TRBD1. V gave up 6 bases and J gave up 4 bases; unmatched junction bases: 17. This CDR3 is built from 18 residues. Germline values: CDR1 MNHNS, CDR2 SASEGT. CDR3 coding DNA: TGTGCCAGCAGGGGATTATTAGCGGGGACAGGGGAGTCCTATGGCTACACCTTC. This translates into CASRGLLAGTGESYGYTF.

The CDR3 reads CASHQGGWGYTF. The CDR3 region has the DNA TGTGCCAGCCACCAAGGGGGTTGGGGCTACACCTTC. This chain connects TRBV28 to TRBJ1-2; perhaps TRBD1 as D (6 bases). Germline V gene sequence: CDR1 MDHEN, CDR2 SYDVKM. The CDR3 is 12 amino acids. V was cut by 8 bases and J by 8 bases, with 15 bases left in between.

J is TRBJ2-1 and V is TRBV7-2; possible D gene TRBD2, 6 bases. Between the trimmed V and J ends, which lost 3 bases and 5 bases, there was a span of 11 bases. CDR3 length: 14 residues. Per the germline V gene, CDR1 is SGHTA and CDR2 is FQGNSA. The CDR3 DNA is TGTGCCAGCAGCTTTAGGGGACTTCACAATGAGCAGTTCTTC. Its protein product is CASSFRGLHNEQFF.

The chain links TRBV20-1 to TRBJ2-1; D is perhaps TRBD1 (6 bases). The CDR3 has 12 amino acids. Looked up from germline, CDR1 is DFQATT and CDR2 is SNEGSKA (reference sequence). V lost 3 bases and J 10 bases, leaving 13 bases between the germline ends. CDR3 bases: TGCAGTGCTAGCCTGCAGGGGTACGAGCAGTTCTTC. The encoded protein is CSASLQGYEQFF.

The sample holds a few counts of this clonotype. V is TRBV20-1 and J is TRBJ2-6; D not certain. Germline CDR1 DFQATT, CDR2 SNEGSKA (reference sequence). Trimming removed 3 bases at V and 4 bases at J, with 7 bases between. The CDR3 has 13 residues. The CDR3 spells CSASFSGANVLTF. The CDR3 DNA is TGCAGTGCTAGTTTTTCGGGGGCCAACGTCCTGACTTTC.

The chain employs TRBV6-5 and TRBJ2-2; D is uncertain. The CDR3 runs 13 residues. From germline, CDR1 is MNHEY and CDR2 SVGAGI. The germline V and J ends were trimmed by 5 bases and 3 bases, with 7 bases remaining between them. The CDR3 DNA sequence: TGTGCCAGCAGTCAAAGACACACCGGGGAGCTGTTTTTT. It codes for CASSQRHTGELFF.

This clonotype was found a few times. The genes are TRBV19 and TRBJ1-2, with 7 bases that match TRBD1. V lost 5 bases, J lost 6 bases, and 12 bases stayed unmatched. The germline V gene encodes CDR1 LNHDA and CDR2 SQIVND (reference sequence). The CDR3 is 15 residues long. CDR3 DNA: TGTGCCAGTAGTGTAAGATCCGGGACAGTGGATGGCTACACCTTC. It yields the protein CASSVRSGTVDGYTF.

V gene TRBV28 combines with J gene TRBJ2-7, with 7 nucleotides matching TRBD1. Trimming at V came to 5 bases and at J to 3 bases, leaving 7 bases not matched to a gene. Germline V CDR1 and CDR2: MDHEN, SYDVKM. CDR3 length: 14 residues. The CDR3 coding sequence is TGTGCCAGCAGTCCGACAGGGCGATTCTACGAGCAGTACGTC. Translation gives CASSPTGRFYEQYV.

This rearrangement joins TRBV27 to TRBJ1-5; D is undetermined. The germline V gene has CDR1 MNHEY and CDR2 SMNVEV (reference sequence). V lost 6 bases, J lost 9 bases, and 18 bases lay in between. The CDR3 totals 14 residues. CDR3 nucleotides: TGTGCCAGCAGGACCTTGTCTATGGAGGGGCCCCAGCATTTT. Translated: CASRTLSMEGPQHF.